The next 8 T cell receptor beta chains were all read from a single sample in a study of control samples from healthy donors and cancer patients. Sequencing used immunoSEQ multiplex PCR; TCRdb keeps in-frame clones, though not all of them. This sample has 400,000 to 450,000 clones, with roughly 90% found just once. Material for sequencing was PBMCs. These receptor sequences come from a man between 40 and 49 years old with head and neck cancer.

This clone has a handful of counts. The V and J genes are TRBV6-5 and TRBJ1-2, with 8 bases aligning to TRBD1. V lost 5 bases and J lost 3; bases outside the gene matches: 8. CDR1 and CDR2 from the germline V gene are MNHEY and SVGAGI. The CDR3 runs 15 residues. CDR3 bases: TGTGCCAGCAGTCCAGGACAGGGAGGGTACTATGGCTACACCTTC. It codes for CASSPGQGGYYGYTF.

The rearrangement links TRBV6-5 to TRBJ1-4; D unclear. Germline loops: CDR1 MNHEY, CDR2 SVGAGI. V lost 6 bases and J 2 bases, leaving 13 bases between the germline ends. The CDR3 runs to 15 residues. The CDR3 loop reads CASSPIDGTNEKLFF. The CDR3 coding sequence is TGTGCCAGCAGCCCCATTGATGGCACTAATGAAAAACTGTTTTTT.

The V and J genes are TRBV19 and TRBJ2-7, with a weak D call TRBD1 (5 bases). The CDR3 contains 13 residues. Trimming cost V 5 bases and J 5 bases, with 13 bases left between them. Looked up from germline, CDR1 is LNHDA and CDR2 is SQIVND (reference sequence). The CDR3 reads CASSDQGRHEQYF. The CDR3 DNA follows: TGTGCCAGTAGTGATCAGGGTCGACACGAGCAGTACTTC.

This clone was recorded once. V gene TRBV10-1 combines with J gene TRBJ2-7; 7 bases match TRBD2. CDR3 length: 13 amino acids. Trimming took 3 bases from V and 7 from J; bases not matched to a gene: 6. Germline V gene sequence: CDR1 WNHNN, CDR2 SYGVQD (reference sequence). The CDR3 DNA reads as TGCGCCAGCAGTGAAGGGCAGGGAGGGGAGCAGTACTTC. Translating it yields CASSEGQGGEQYF.

The rearrangement links TRBV7-9 to TRBJ2-2, with 7 bases that match TRBD2. This CDR3 contains 18 residues. With V trimmed by 1 base and J by 3 bases, 11 bases remained unmatched. Germline-derived CDR1 and CDR2 are SEHNR and FQNEAQ (reference sequence). The CDR3 DNA sequence: TGTGCCAGCAGCTTAGGCTCCCCGCGAGCGGGATACACCGGGGAGCTGTTTTTT. Its protein is CASSLGSPRAGYTGELFF.

In DNA form, the CDR3 reads TGTGCCAGCAGTCGAGACCAGGGGAACACTGAAGCTTTCTTT. Translating it yields CASSRDQGNTEAFF. The chain uses TRBV28 and TRBJ1-1, with a possible D match to TRBD1 (5 bases). Trimming stripped 5 bases from V and 1 base from J, with 11 bases between. The V gene's germline CDR1 is MDHEN and CDR2 SYDVKM. The CDR3 consists of 14 residues.

V is TRBV5-1 and J is TRBJ1-1; D may be TRBD1 (5 bases). Germline CDR1 and CDR2: SGHRS and YFSETQ. V was clipped by 5 bases and J by 7 bases, with 9 bases between them. This CDR3 has 11 amino acids. CDR3 residues: CASSGGDEAFF. The CDR3 DNA is TGCGCCAGCAGTGGGGGTGATGAAGCTTTCTTT.

This rearrangement joins TRBV19 to TRBJ2-6; D unclear. Germline V gene sequence: CDR1 LNHDA, CDR2 SQIVND (reference sequence). The V end was cut by 0 bases, the J end by 0 bases, with 12 bases between. This CDR3 contains 18 residues. This chain's CDR3 is CASSIDILVDSGANVLTF. CDR3 coding DNA: TGTGCCAGTAGTATAGATATCCTCGTCGACTCTGGGGCCAACGTCCTGACTTTC.